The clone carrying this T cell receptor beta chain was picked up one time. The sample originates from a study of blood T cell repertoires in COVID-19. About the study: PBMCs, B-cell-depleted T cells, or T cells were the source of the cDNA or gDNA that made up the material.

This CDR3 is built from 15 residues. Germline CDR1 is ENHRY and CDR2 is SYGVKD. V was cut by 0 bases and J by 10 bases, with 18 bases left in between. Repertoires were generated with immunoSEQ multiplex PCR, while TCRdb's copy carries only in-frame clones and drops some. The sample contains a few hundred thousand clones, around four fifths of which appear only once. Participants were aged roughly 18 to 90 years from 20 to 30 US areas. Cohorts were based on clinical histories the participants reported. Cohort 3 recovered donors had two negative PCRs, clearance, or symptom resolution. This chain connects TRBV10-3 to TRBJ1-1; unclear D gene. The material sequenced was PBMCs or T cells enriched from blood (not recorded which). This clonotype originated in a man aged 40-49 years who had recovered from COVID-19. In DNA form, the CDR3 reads TGTGCCATCAGTGAGTCGAGGGTGATATCGGCAGGAGCTTTCTTT. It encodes CAISESRVISAGAFF.